One and the same sample provided the 17 T cell receptor beta chains below, sequenced in a study of blood T cell repertoires in COVID-19. Measured with immunoSEQ multiplex PCR; TCRdb has only the in-frame clones, and not every one. This table holds some 130,000 clones, approximately 86% found once. The sample taken for sequencing was PBMCs or T cells enriched from blood (not recorded which). The receptors originated from a woman aged 45-65 years who had recovered from COVID-19.

Only a few counts were recorded for this clone. The chain is built from TRBV5-8 and TRBJ2-1; perhaps TRBD1 as D (6 bases). Germline CDR1 reads SGHTS; CDR2 reads YDEGEE. V lost 5 bases, J lost 3 bases, and 9 bases lay in between. The CDR3 loop spans 13 amino acids. The CDR3 region has the DNA TGTGCCAGCAGAAGGACAGTCTACAATGAGCAGTTCTTC. It yields the protein CASRRTVYNEQFF.

The rearrangement joins TRBV11-2 to TRBJ2-7, with D perhaps TRBD2 (6 bases). The CDR3 is 15 residues long. V was clipped by 1 base and J by 0 bases, with 10 bases between them. In germline, CDR1 is SGHAT, CDR2 FQNNGV. The CDR3: CASSLVASDSYEQYF. DNA for the CDR3: TGTGCCAGCAGCTTAGTGGCTAGCGACTCCTACGAGCAGTACTTC.

The chain recombines TRBV19 with TRBJ1-2; D not resolved. CDR1 LNHDA and CDR2 SQIVND come from the germline V gene (reference sequence). The CDR3 extends over 11 amino acids. Trimming removed 5 bases at V and 4 bases at J, with 5 bases between. The CDR3 sequence is CASSAFYGYTF. The CDR3 DNA sequence: TGTGCCAGTAGTGCGTTCTATGGCTACACCTTC.

The J gene is TRBJ1-3, the V gene TRBV5-4, with 7 nucleotides matching TRBD1. With 4 bases clipped from V and 7 bases from J, the junction kept 17 bases outside the gene matches. Germline CDR1 and CDR2: SGHNT and YYREEE (reference sequence). This CDR3 comprises 17 residues. In DNA form, the CDR3 reads TGTGCCAGCAGCCAAGACAGGGTGATGAATCGGGGGAACACCATATATTTT. This gives the protein CASSQDRVMNRGNTIYF.

The gene calls are TRBV28 and TRBJ2-7; 7 bases map to TRBD1. Trimming removed 5 bases from V and 5 bases from J; junction bases left unmatched: 6. Germline CDR1 is MDHEN and CDR2 is SYDVKM. The CDR3 consists of 13 residues. This CDR3 is CASSLRGSDEQYF. The CDR3 DNA reads TGTGCCAGCAGTCTCAGGGGGTCGGACGAGCAGTACTTC.

The chain carries TRBV6-5 and TRBJ2-5, with D uncertain. V lost 6 bases, J lost 2 bases, and 7 bases lay in between. The CDR3 runs 12 residues. In germline, CDR1 is MNHEY, CDR2 SVGAGI. This CDR3 is CASSGFQETQYF. The CDR3 DNA reads as TGTGCCAGCAGCGGGTTTCAAGAGACCCAGTACTTC.

The chain couples TRBV5-6 to TRBJ1-2; 7 nucleotides agree with TRBD1. CDR3 length: 13 amino acids. The V and J ends lost 6 bases and 2 bases, in that order; junction bases with no gene match: 4. Germline V gene lookup returns CDR1 SGHDT and CDR2 YYEEEE. This chain's CDR3 is CASTPGQNYGYTF. CDR3 coding DNA: TGTGCCAGCACCCCGGGACAGAACTATGGCTACACCTTC.

The chain uses TRBV12-3 or TRBV12-4 and TRBJ1-2; D ambiguous. The V end lost 9 bases, the J end lost 7 bases, and 15 bases lay between the germline ends. CDR3 size: 12 residues. CDR3 sequence (DNA): TGTGCCAGTCAGTCGGGAGCCGGTGGCTACACCTTC. Translating it yields CASQSGAGGYTF.

This chain uses TRBV18 with TRBJ1-2; 8 nucleotides align to TRBD1. The CDR3 has 15 amino acids. Germline loops: CDR1 KGHSH, CDR2 LQKENI. V gave up 3 bases and J gave up 6 bases; unmatched junction bases: 9. CDR3 coding DNA: TGTGCCAGCTCACCGTGGACAGGGAATATAGATGGCTACACCTTC. Its translation: CASSPWTGNIDGYTF.

The CDR3 bases are TGTGCCAGCAGCTCACGTGACAGCGGGGATACGCAGTATTTT. Translating it yields CASSSRDSGDTQYF. The gene calls are TRBV5-4 and TRBJ2-3; TRBD2 might be the D (6 bases). V lost 3 bases and J 6 bases, leaving 14 bases between the germline ends. CDR1 and CDR2 from the germline V gene are SGHNT and YYREEE (reference sequence). The CDR3 extends over 14 amino acids.

This clone was seen a handful of times. This chain links TRBV29-1 with TRBJ1-1, with D maybe TRBD1 (6 bases). Trimming took off 6 bases at V and 4 bases at J, with 15 bases between the two ends. There are 13 residues in the CDR3. The V gene's germline CDR1 is SQVTM and CDR2 ANQGSEA. The CDR3 loop reads CSVTAGGSTEAFF. The CDR3, as DNA: TGCAGCGTGACTGCGGGGGGCAGCACTGAAGCTTTCTTT.

V and J are TRBV3-1 (or the pseudogene TRBV3-2) and TRBJ2-7; TRBD1 matches at 9 bases. The CDR3 is 15 amino acids. V lost 0 bases to trimming and J lost 3 bases; unmatched junction nucleotides: 3. CDR1 and CDR2 (germline): LGHDT, YNNKEL (reference sequence). As DNA, the CDR3 is TGTGCCAGCAGCCAAGAGGGACAGGGTAACTACGAGCAGTACTTC. Protein: CASSQEGQGNYEQYF.

The chain employs TRBV6-8 and TRBJ2-5, with 11 bases aligning to TRBD2. The CDR3 is 14 amino acids. Losses at the gene ends were 6 bases for V and 7 bases for J; bases not matched to a gene: 7. Germline values: CDR1 MNHGY, CDR2 SAAAGT. The CDR3 is CASRFLAGGRTQYF. CDR3 coding DNA: TGTGCCAGCAGGTTCCTAGCGGGGGGCCGGACCCAGTACTTC.

The chain couples TRBV4-1 to TRBJ2-3; 8 positions agree with TRBD2. The CDR3 runs 14 residues. V dropped 4 bases and J dropped 3; count of bases not matched to a gene: 3. Germline V CDR1 and CDR2: MGHRA, YSYEKL. In DNA, the CDR3 is TGCGCCAGCAGCCCTGCTAGCGGGACAGATACGCAGTATTTT. Translating it yields CASSPASGTDTQYF.

The chain employs TRBV27 and TRBJ2-2, with 7 bases lining up with TRBD1. CDR1 MNHEY and CDR2 SMNVEV come from the germline V gene (reference sequence). The CDR3 length is 16 residues. Trimming cost V 4 bases and J 4 bases; bases outside gene matches: 9. The CDR3 nucleotides are TGTGCCAGCAGTTACGACCGGGACAGCTTCACCGGGGAGCTGTTTTTT. Translating it yields CASSYDRDSFTGELFF.

This clone showed up just a few times. V gene TRBV9 combines with J gene TRBJ1-3, with D possibly matching TRBD1 (5 bases). V was pared by 6 bases and J by 0 bases, with 10 bases between. Germline V gives CDR1 SGDLS, CDR2 YYNGEE. The CDR3 length is 14 residues. The DNA for the CDR3 is TGTGCCAGCAATCCCGGGGGCTCTGGAAACACCATATATTTT. This codes for CASNPGGSGNTIYF. The full variable domain, completed using reference TRBV9 and TRBJ1-3, is DSGVTQTPKHLITATGQRVTLRCSPRSGDLSVYWYQQSLDQGLQFLIQYYNGEERAKGNILERFSAQQFPDLHSELNLSSLELGDSALYFCASNPGGSGNTIYFGEGSWLTVV.

The chain has TRBV4-1 and TRBJ2-2; a possible D gene is TRBD1 (5 bases). This CDR3 has 14 residues. The V end lost 4 bases, the J end lost 7 bases, and 13 bases lay between the germline ends. CDR1 and CDR2 from the germline V gene are MGHRA and YSYEKL. CDR3 in amino acids: CASSRGDKIGELFF. The CDR3 coding sequence is TGCGCCAGCAGCCGGGGCGACAAAATCGGGGAGCTGTTTTTT.